A single sample gave rise to the 19 T cell receptor beta chains below, sequenced in a study of T-cell reconstitution after alpha-beta-depleted transplantation in children. Using unique molecular identifiers, the investigators prepared the TCRbeta library. TCRdb called the PCR reads again in MiXCR, with one record for every CDR3 protein. The data hold roughly 200,000 distinct CDR3 sequences, with under 13% observed a single time. The material sequenced was PBMCs, taken before TCRalphabeta/CD19-depleted stem cell transplant. The receptor source for this set is a child under two years old with acute myeloid leukemia, due to receive a stem cell transplant.

There are many counts of this clonotype. V and J are TRBV4-2 and TRBJ1-1, with D uncertain. CDR1 and CDR2 from the germline V gene are LGHNA and YNFKEQ. Trimming left V 4 bases short and J 3 bases short, with 9 bases between. The CDR3 length is 13 residues. The CDR3 bases are TGTGCCAGCAGCCGCCTTTTTGACACTGAAGCTTTCTTT. This translates into CASSRLFDTEAFF.

This clonotype appeared many times. The V and J genes are TRBV7-2 and TRBJ2-4; TRBD2 matches at 14 bases. This CDR3 is built from 17 residues. Losses at the gene ends were 7 bases for V and 6 bases for J; bases not matched to a gene: 11. Germline V CDR1 and CDR2: SGHTA, FQGNSA. The CDR3 sequence: CASTYAPGLAGANIQYF. In DNA form, the CDR3 reads TGTGCCAGCACCTATGCACCGGGACTAGCGGGGGCAAACATTCAGTACTTC.

This clonotype was counted ten times or more. V gene TRBV6-1 combines with J gene TRBJ2-3; a weak D match, TRBD1 (8 bases). From germline, CDR1 is MNHNS and CDR2 SASEGT. V was trimmed by 5 bases and J by 7 bases, leaving 13 bases between them. CDR3 length: 13 residues. The CDR3 loop reads CASSPQGGNTQYF. The CDR3 DNA sequence: TGTGCCAGCAGTCCACAGGGGGGGAATACGCAGTATTTT.

This clonotype was seen ten or more times. The CDR3 DNA reads as TGTGCCAGCTCACGGGGACTAGCGGTCGAGCAGTACTTC. The encoded protein is CASSRGLAVEQYF. V and J are TRBV18 and TRBJ2-7; 11 bases align to TRBD2. Germline CDR1 is KGHSH and CDR2 is LQKENI. The length of the CDR3 is 13 residues. V shed 4 bases and J 6 bases; nucleotides not matched to a gene: 2.

The V call is TRBV7-8, the J call TRBJ2-2; the match to TRBD2 covers 10 bases. With V trimmed by 6 bases and J by 4 bases, 8 bases remained unmatched. CDR3 length: 16 amino acids. From germline, CDR1 is SGHVS and CDR2 FQNEAQ. The CDR3 DNA sequence: TGTGCCAGCAGACCCAGAGCGGGAGGGGGCACCGGGGAGCTGTTTTTT. Residues: CASRPRAGGGTGELFF. Filled out from reference TRBV7-8 and TRBJ2-2, the complete variable domain reads GAGVSQSPRYKVAKRGQDVALRCDPISGHVSLFWYQQALGQGPEFLTYFQNEAQLDKSGLPSDRFFAERPEGSVSTLKIQRTQQEDSAVYLCASRPRAGGGTGELFFGEGSRLTVL.

Note on this clonotype: Just one base apart from a much larger clone, this may be a read error. The rearrangement joins TRBV7-2 to TRBJ2-5; D gene unclear. Trimming cost V 7 bases and J 2 bases, with 8 bases left between them. The CDR3 covers 12 residues. Germline CDR1 reads SGHTA; CDR2 reads FQGNSA. CDR3 coding DNA: TGTGCCAGCAACACCCGGCAAGAGACCCAGTACTTC. It translates to CASNTRQETQYF.

On this clonotype: A read error may explain this, as a much larger clone is one base away. The chain recombines TRBV28 with TRBJ2-5; the D gene is possibly TRBD2 (6 bases). Per the germline V gene, CDR1 is MDHEN and CDR2 is SYDVKM. The CDR3 loop spans 15 amino acids. The CDR3 protein is CASREAARDQEPQYF. In nucleotides, the CDR3 is TGTGCCAGCAGGGAAGCGGCGCGGGACCAAGAGCCCCAGTACTTC.

This clonotype was recorded at least ten times. This CDR3 reads CASSYWGPANTGELFF. Written as DNA, the CDR3 is TGTGCCAGCAGTTACTGGGGACCGGCGAACACCGGGGAGCTGTTTTTT. This chain uses TRBV6-5 with TRBJ2-2; TRBD1 or TRBD2 may be the D gene (5 bases each). The CDR3 sequence is 16 residues long. The germline V gene has CDR1 MNHEY and CDR2 SVGAGI. V was pared by 1 base and J by 0 bases, with 9 bases between.

This clonotype came up many times. This chain links TRBV14 with TRBJ2-1; D tentatively fits TRBD1 or TRBD2 (5 bases each). Trimming pared 1 base from V and 0 bases from J, leaving 10 bases between. CDR1 SGHDN and CDR2 FVKESK come from the germline V gene. The CDR3 spans 16 residues. The CDR3 loop is CASSQAGGSSYNEQFF. The CDR3 region has the DNA TGTGCCAGCAGCCAAGCTGGGGGAAGCTCCTACAATGAGCAGTTCTTC.

This clonotype was detected only a few times. This chain joins TRBV3-1 and TRBJ2-5; either TRBD1 or TRBD2 may fit D (5 bases each). CDR1 is LGHDT, CDR2 YNNKEL, per germline (reference sequence). The CDR3 sequence is 16 residues long. Trimming removed 4 bases from V and 9 bases from J, with 24 bases in between. The chain's CDR3 is CASSLLRDGFQGAQYF. The DNA of the CDR3 is TGTGCCAGCAGCCTCCTTAGGGACGGATTTCAAGGGGCCCAGTACTTC.

Notes on this clonotype: A read error may explain this, as a much larger clone is one base away. The chain employs TRBV7-8 and TRBJ1-2, with TRBD1 matching 8 bases. The V and J ends lost 8 bases and 3 bases, in that order; junction bases with no gene match: 8. CDR3 size: 14 residues. The germline V gene encodes CDR1 SGHVS and CDR2 FQNEAQ. The CDR3 coding sequence is TGTGCCAGCCGCTCCCGACAGGGGTACTATGGCTACACCTTC. This encodes CASRSRQGYYGYTF.

This clonotype was recorded at least ten times. The rearrangement uses TRBV18 and TRBJ2-3; the D gene is possibly TRBD2 (5 bases). The CDR3 sequence is 16 residues long. Trimming removed 2 bases at V and 5 bases at J, with 17 bases between. Germline lookup yields CDR1 KGHSH and CDR2 LQKENI. CDR3 sequence: CASSPGLAQWGDTQYF. Written as DNA, the CDR3 is TGTGCCAGCTCACCAGGGCTAGCTCAGTGGGGAGATACGCAGTATTTT.

The chain is built from TRBV7-9 and TRBJ1-1; no definite D call. V was trimmed by 5 bases and J by 7 bases, leaving 11 bases between them. CDR1 and CDR2 (germline): SEHNR, FQNEAQ (reference sequence). The CDR3 is made up of 12 amino acids. CDR3 residues: CASSAPDREAFF. In nucleotides, the CDR3 is TGTGCCAGCAGCGCCCCTGACCGTGAAGCTTTCTTT.

The sample holds a few counts of this clonotype. The V gene is TRBV27, the J gene TRBJ1-1; possible D gene TRBD1, 5 bases. Trimming stripped 4 bases from V and 9 bases from J, with 9 bases between. Per germline, CDR1 MNHEY and CDR2 SMNVEV (reference sequence). The CDR3 is 11 amino acids. CDR3 in DNA: TGTGCCAGCAGTTCGGGGGTTAAAGCTTTCTTT. This sequence encodes CASSSGVKAFF.

Ten or more counts support this clonotype. CDR3 nucleotides: TGTGCCAGCACCTCGGGCGGGACGGCCGACAATGAGCAGTTCTTC. It encodes CASTSGGTADNEQFF. This rearrangement joins TRBV12-3 or TRBV12-4 to TRBJ2-1, with D perhaps TRBD2 (6 bases). With 7 bases removed from V and 5 bases from J, the gap between germline ends came to 18 bases. The CDR3 covers 15 residues.

This clonotype was observed at least ten times. The chain links TRBV23-1 to TRBJ1-4, with 7 bases aligning to TRBD1. Being an ORF, TRBV23-1 has a function that is uncertain. V was clipped by 3 bases and J by 3 bases; unmatched bases: 1. The CDR3 contains 14 residues. CDR3 DNA: TGCGCCAGCAGTCAGGGACAGCCTAATGAAAAACTGTTTTTT. Amino acids: CASSQGQPNEKLFF.

This clonotype has at least ten counts. The rearrangement links TRBV5-1 to TRBJ2-2; 8 bases align to TRBD2. This CDR3 is built from 16 residues. Germline CDR1 is SGHRS and CDR2 is YFSETQ. V lost 3 bases to trimming and J lost 7 bases; unmatched junction nucleotides: 11. The DNA of the CDR3 is TGCGCCAGCAGCTCCCGATGGAGCGGGAGTTTCGGGGAGCTGTTTTTT. Its translation is CASSSRWSGSFGELFF.

This clonotype was observed many times. V gene TRBV12-3 or TRBV12-4 combines with J gene TRBJ2-5; D is ambiguous. Trimming pared 0 bases from V and 0 bases from J, leaving 5 bases between. The CDR3 length is 14 residues. Written as DNA, the CDR3 is TGTGCCAGCAGTTTAGCGATAGACCAAGAGACCCAGTACTTC. This sequence encodes CASSLAIDQETQYF.

This clonotype was observed many times. Lacking the conserved final phenylalanine or tryptophan, this CDR3 likely reflects a read error. It is unclear where the CDR3 begins or ends on the DNA, so no DNA is shown, and the CDR3 is as TCRdb lists it. The chain couples TRBV5-4 to TRBJ2-1; the table gives TRBD1 as D, unverified against the DNA. The V gene's germline CDR1 is SGHNT and CDR2 YYREEE (reference sequence). Inclusive of both ends, the CDR3 amounts to 12 amino acids. CDR3: CASSFPPGGEFL.